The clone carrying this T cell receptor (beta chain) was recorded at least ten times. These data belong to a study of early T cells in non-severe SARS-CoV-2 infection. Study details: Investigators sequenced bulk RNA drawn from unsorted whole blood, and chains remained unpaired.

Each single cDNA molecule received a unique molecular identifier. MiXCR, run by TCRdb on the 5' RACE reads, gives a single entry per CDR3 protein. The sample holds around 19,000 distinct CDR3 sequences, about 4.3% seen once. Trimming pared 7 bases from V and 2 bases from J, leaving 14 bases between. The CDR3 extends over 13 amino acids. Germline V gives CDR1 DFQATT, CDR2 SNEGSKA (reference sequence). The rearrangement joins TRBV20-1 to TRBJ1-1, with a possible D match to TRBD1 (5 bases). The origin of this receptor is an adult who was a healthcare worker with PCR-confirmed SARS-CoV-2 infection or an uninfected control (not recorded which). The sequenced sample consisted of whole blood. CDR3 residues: CSVTIGENTEAFF. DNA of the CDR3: TGCAGTGTTACAATAGGGGAAAACACTGAAGCTTTCTTT.